Listed below are T cell receptor beta chains from one sample, sequenced in a study of response to subunit inactivated influenza vaccine. TCRdb processed the RT-PCR reads anew with MiXCR; each CDR3 protein has one entry. The sample contains over 300,000 distinct CDR3 sequences, just over 20% of which appear only once. The specimen comprised PBMCs from blood, sampled approximately 20 months after vaccination. Receptor source: a man between 45 and 75 years old who received an inactivated influenza vaccine. Each CDR3 is given with its conserved first and last residue. The order of the fields is D gene, V gene, clone size, J gene, CDR3 DNA, CDR3 protein. The D gene is left open where the match is weak. A row's size may be missing; if present it is once, few, many or a size class.

d_call: -; v_call: TRBV28; clone_size: -; j_call: TRBJ1-2; cdr3_nt: TGTGCCAGCAGTCCACAGGGTCTCTATGGCTACACCTTC; cdr3_aa: CASSPQGLYGYTF
d_call: -; v_call: TRBV12-3/TRBV12-4; clone_size: few; j_call: TRBJ2-3; cdr3_nt: TGTGCCAGCAGTTCGGGCGGGGGCGGAAATACGCAGTATTTT; cdr3_aa: CASSSGGGGNTQYF
d_call: TRBD1; v_call: TRBV28; clone_size: many; j_call: TRBJ1-3; cdr3_nt: TGTGCCAGCAGTGGAGGGGGCCTACACTCTGGAAACACCATATATTTT; cdr3_aa: CASSGGGLHSGNTIYF
d_call: -; v_call: TRBV15; clone_size: many; j_call: TRBJ1-3; cdr3_nt: TGTGCCACCAGCAGAGATAACGGAAACACCATATATTTT; cdr3_aa: CATSRDNGNTIYF
d_call: -; v_call: TRBV29-1; clone_size: few; j_call: TRBJ2-1; cdr3_nt: TGCAGCGTTCCAGGGACCAGGAGCCATGAGCAGTTCTTC; cdr3_aa: CSVPGTRSHEQFF
d_call: -; v_call: TRBV28; clone_size: -; j_call: TRBJ1-3; cdr3_nt: TGTGCCAGCAGGAGAGAGGGCTGGGGCCCCTCTGGAAACACCATATATTTT; cdr3_aa: CASRREGWGPSGNTIYF
d_call: -; v_call: TRBV4-2; clone_size: few; j_call: TRBJ2-2; cdr3_nt: TGTGCCAGCAGCCAAGATCGGCCCACCGGGGAGCTGTTTTTT; cdr3_aa: CASSQDRPTGELFF
d_call: -; v_call: TRBV28; clone_size: -; j_call: TRBJ1-2; cdr3_nt: TGTGCCAGCAGTTTAACAGGAGCTGCCTATGGCTACACCTTC; cdr3_aa: CASSLTGAAYGYTF
d_call: -; v_call: TRBV12-3/TRBV12-4; clone_size: -; j_call: TRBJ2-3; cdr3_nt: TGTGCCAGCAGTTTGGGTCGGGGAACCGGTACGCAGTATTTT; cdr3_aa: CASSLGRGTGTQYF
d_call: TRBD1; v_call: TRBV18; clone_size: few; j_call: TRBJ1-1; cdr3_nt: TGTGCCAGCTCACTGACGGACAGGGGGTACACTGAAGCTTTCTTT; cdr3_aa: CASSLTDRGYTEAFF
d_call: TRBD2; v_call: TRBV7-8; clone_size: -; j_call: TRBJ2-1; cdr3_nt: TGTGCCAGCAGCTTAGGCGGGACTAGGCCCTACAATGAGCAGTTCTTC; cdr3_aa: CASSLGGTRPYNEQFF
d_call: -; v_call: TRBV12-3/TRBV12-4; clone_size: many; j_call: TRBJ1-1; cdr3_nt: TGTGCCAGCAGTCTACAGGCGAACACTGAAGCTTTCTTT; cdr3_aa: CASSLQANTEAFF
d_call: -; v_call: TRBV25-1; clone_size: -; j_call: TRBJ1-1; cdr3_nt: TGTGCCAGCAGTCATGGGGGTTCGGTCACTGAAGCTTTCTTT; cdr3_aa: CASSHGGSVTEAFF
d_call: -; v_call: TRBV5-5; clone_size: -; j_call: TRBJ1-5; cdr3_nt: TGTGCCAGCAGCTCAACCTCCGGTCTTCAGCCCCAGCATTTT; cdr3_aa: CASSSTSGLQPQHF
d_call: -; v_call: TRBV18; clone_size: -; j_call: TRBJ2-2; cdr3_nt: TGTGCCAGCTCACCACCAAACAGCCCGACCGGGGAGCTGTTTTTT; cdr3_aa: CASSPPNSPTGELFF
d_call: TRBD2; v_call: TRBV30; clone_size: few; j_call: TRBJ2-1; cdr3_nt: TGTGCCTTACGGACTAGCGGGAGGCCCCCCTCCTACAATGAGCAGTTCTTC; cdr3_aa: CALRTSGRPPSYNEQFF
d_call: TRBD1; v_call: TRBV6-1; clone_size: -; j_call: TRBJ2-4; cdr3_nt: TGTGCCAGCAGTCCTGAGGTGGGGACAGGGAAAAACATTCAGTACTTC; cdr3_aa: CASSPEVGTGKNIQYF
d_call: -; v_call: TRBV28; clone_size: many; j_call: TRBJ1-3; cdr3_nt: TGTGCCAGCAGTTTGGAACAGGGTACTGGAAACACCATATATTTT; cdr3_aa: CASSLEQGTGNTIYF
d_call: -; v_call: TRBV4-1; clone_size: few; j_call: TRBJ2-1; cdr3_nt: TGCGCCAGCAGCCAGAAGATATCAGGGGTCTACAATGAGCAGTTCTTC; cdr3_aa: CASSQKISGVYNEQFF
d_call: -; v_call: TRBV4-2; clone_size: many; j_call: TRBJ2-7; cdr3_nt: TGTGCCAGCAGCCAAGAGACGGGGGAACCCTCCTACGAGCAGTACTTC; cdr3_aa: CASSQETGEPSYEQYF
d_call: TRBD1; v_call: TRBV28; clone_size: -; j_call: TRBJ2-7; cdr3_nt: TGTGCCAGCAGACCGGGACAGGGTGAGGAGCAGTACTTC; cdr3_aa: CASRPGQGEEQYF
d_call: -; v_call: TRBV29-1; clone_size: many; j_call: TRBJ1-2; cdr3_nt: TGCAGCGCCGCGGGCAGGGTGAACTATGGCTACACCTTC; cdr3_aa: CSAAGRVNYGYTF
d_call: -; v_call: TRBV7-2; clone_size: few; j_call: TRBJ2-1; cdr3_nt: TGTGCCAGCAGCGCGAGAAGATACAATGAGCAGTTCTTC; cdr3_aa: CASSARRYNEQFF
d_call: TRBD1; v_call: TRBV7-2; clone_size: -; j_call: TRBJ1-1; cdr3_nt: TGTGCCAGCAGCTCGACAGGGATCCCCACTGAAGCTTTCTTT; cdr3_aa: CASSSTGIPTEAFF
d_call: TRBD1; v_call: TRBV5-1; clone_size: -; j_call: TRBJ2-7; cdr3_nt: TGCGCCAGCAGCTACGGACAGGGAGACTCCTACGAGCAGTACTTC; cdr3_aa: CASSYGQGDSYEQYF
d_call: -; v_call: TRBV10-2; clone_size: many; j_call: TRBJ1-2; cdr3_nt: TGCGCCAGCAGTGAACACGAAAGGCTCGGGGTCTATGGCTACACCTTC; cdr3_aa: CASSEHERLGVYGYTF
d_call: -; v_call: TRBV5-5; clone_size: -; j_call: TRBJ1-2; cdr3_nt: TGTGCCAGCAGCTCTCGGGGCAACTATGGCTACACCTTC; cdr3_aa: CASSSRGNYGYTF